The subject of this entry is one T cell receptor (beta chain). The antigen it binds to is not known. No much larger clone exists at a distance of one base, and base qualities are not known. This sample is drawn from a study of CD8+ T cells in alopecia areata (dated 2018 in TCRdb). Context from the whole study: Treated patients were enrolled in an open-label pilot trial of oral tofacitinib, 5 to 10 mg twice daily, for moderate-to-severe alopecia areata. Patients stayed on tofacitinib for 6 to 18 months and then had 6 months of follow-up off drug so that delayed response and recurrence could be assessed. Scalp tissue and sorted CD4+ and CD8+ peripheral blood T cells from patchy and totalis/universalis alopecia areata patients and from healthy controls were covered by human TCRbeta sequencing. Patients on tofacitinib were biopsied at baseline and after 4 and 24 weeks of treatment, and several of the patients also had a later scalp biopsy. Clonality in the scalp was compared among normal scalp (n=4), patchy alopecia areata scalp (n=8), and alopecia totalis/universalis scalp (n=8). To study T cell clonal expansion in alopecia areata, the researchers applied high-throughput TCRbeta sequencing to both the C3H/HeJ mouse model and human patients. immunoSEQ multiplex PCR using 35 Vbeta forward primers and 13 Jbeta reverse primers was used to amplify TCRbeta CDR3 regions. RNA was extracted with the PAXgene miRNA kit for fixed scalp, the miRNeasy kit for PBMCs, and the RNeasy kit for mouse skin.

Lesional scalp punch biopsies and peripheral blood were obtained from alopecia areata patients. Scalp biopsies from humans were placed right away in PAXgene tissue containers for fixation. Libraries were built with the immunoSEQ multiplex PCR assay. For TCR sequencing, RNA was extracted from every sample and reverse transcribed into cDNA to serve as template. SuperScript III was used to make first-strand cDNA, primed with a 2:1 mix of oligo-dT and random hexamers. Amplification bias was assessed with a synthetic immune receptor repertoire, and residual bias was removed computationally. The source study handled its data this way. Raw reads were preprocessed to remove errors, and CDR3 was defined according to IMGT conventions as the region from the conserved cysteine to phenylalanine. To get clonality, Shannon entropy was normalized by log2 of the number of productive unique TCRs and the result was subtracted from 1. Whether each scalp clone was CD4 or CD8 was inferred by checking scalp TCRbeta sequences against the CD4 and CD8 repertoires from sorted blood. Here the immuneACCESS table is served through TCRdb, limited to in-frame sequences with V and J called. Missing clones are a known gap in these copies; in checked studies unresolved V genes cover under half, and the rest lacks a known reason. V and J calls and clone size are as listed in that table; D and trimming were resolved from the DNA. The sample profile shows 9,500 to 15,000 clones; around 62% of them were found once. The top ten clonotypes cover over 13% of the sample.

The CDR3 covers 14 residues, taking in both the cysteine and the phenylalanine. Solely the CDR3 DNA is kept, with 42 bases framed from the first base. V is trimmed back by 5 bases and J by 6 bases, and the junction contains 5 bases that no gene match accounts for. Based on the germline V gene, the CDR1 and CDR2 sequences are MDHEN and SYDVKM. What the authors observed across the whole study: Resident alphabeta T cells in normal human skin are also sequenced, complicating scalp TCR repertoire analysis, unlike mouse skin dominated by gammadelta T cells. Higher clonality and more expanded CD8+ clones were observed in lesional scalp than in normal scalp, particularly in alopecia totalis/universalis, a finding suggestive of antigenic drive. Shared TCR sequences between patients were less evident than in mice, which may be partly attributable to HLA diversity in the patient population.

The sequenced material came from skin. The origin of this receptor is a human donor with alopecia areata. The chain was built from TRBV28 and TRBJ1-5; 9 bases in between match TRBD1. The CDR3 here reads CASSKDRGIQPQHF. At the DNA level, the sequence is TGTGCCAGCAGTAAAGACAGGGGGATTCAGCCCCAGCATTTT. The CDR3 plus the reference TRBV28 and TRBJ1-5 genes for the other parts give the full variable domain: DVKVTQSSRYLVKRTGEKVFLECVQDMDHENMFWYRQDPGLGLRLIYFSYDVKMKEKGDIPEGYSVSREKKERFSLILESASTNQTSMYLCASSKDRGIQPQHFGDGTRLSIL.